The clone carrying this T cell receptor (beta chain) occurred a few times. Other DNA sequences within the sample encode an identical CDR3. Recruits, aged roughly 18 to 89 years, lived in around 24 US areas. These data originate in a study of blood T cell repertoires in COVID-19. CDR3 size: 14 residues. Germline lookup yields CDR1 SGHTA and CDR2 FQGNSA. V was pared by 4 bases and J by 7 bases, with 3 bases of the junction left unmatched. The table came from immunoSEQ multiplex PCR; TCRdb's copy has only in-frame clones and leaves some out. The data hold more than 200,000 clones, with around 86% observed a single time.

The chain joins TRBV7-2 to TRBJ1-6; TRBD1 agrees at 8 bases. Sequencing was carried out using PBMCs or T cells enriched from blood (not recorded which). The TCR comes from a woman between 45 and 60 years old who had recovered from COVID-19. The CDR3 DNA is TGTGCCAGCAGCTCCGACAGGGGCAATTCACCCCTCCACTTT. This translates into CASSSDRGNSPLHF.